The next 31 T cell receptor beta chains were all read from a single sample in a study of blood T cell repertoires in COVID-19. Profiled with immunoSEQ multiplex PCR; TCRdb holds only in-frame clones, not every one. The sample has 87,000 or so clones, roughly 84% seen once. Sequenced: peripheral blood. The origin of the receptors is a woman aged 80 or over with COVID-19, enrolled during active disease.

The rearrangement joins TRBV6-5 to TRBJ2-7, with D tentatively TRBD1 (6 bases). From germline, CDR1 is MNHEY and CDR2 SVGAGI. Trimming removed 6 bases at V and 0 bases at J, with 15 bases between. There are 15 residues in the CDR3. The CDR3 sequence: CASRRPGHPSYEQYF. The CDR3 DNA follows: TGTGCCAGCAGGCGACCGGGACACCCCTCCTACGAGCAGTACTTC.

The rearrangement uses TRBV10-1 and TRBJ1-2, with no clear D. CDR1 is WNHNN, CDR2 SYGVQD, per germline (reference sequence). Trimming pared 6 bases from V and 0 bases from J, leaving 17 bases between. The CDR3 runs to 16 residues. CDR3 sequence: CASRAEQIPPNYGYTF. Here the CDR3 DNA reads TGCGCCAGCAGAGCCGAACAGATCCCCCCTAACTATGGCTACACCTTC.

This clone was detected a few times. The chain has TRBV12-3 or TRBV12-4 and TRBJ1-1; a possible D gene is TRBD1 (6 bases). V gave up 5 bases and J gave up 10 bases, with 17 bases separating them. The length of the CDR3 is 13 residues. CDR3 residues: CASSQRDTGVAFF. The CDR3 nucleotides read TGTGCCAGCAGTCAACGGGACACAGGTGTAGCTTTCTTT.

This CDR3 is CASSLISGGSNEQFF. CDR3 bases: TGTGCCAGCAGCTTAATATCAGGGGGAAGCAATGAGCAGTTCTTC. V and J are TRBV7-3 and TRBJ2-1; 7 nucleotides match TRBD1. The J segment lost 6 bases and the V segment lost 1 base, leaving 6 bases of the junction unmatched. Germline values: CDR1 SGHTA, CDR2 FQGTGA. The CDR3 is 15 residues long.

The chain combines TRBV6-2 or TRBV6-3 with TRBJ2-7; 8 nucleotides match TRBD1. CDR1 is MNHEY and CDR2 is SVGEGT in the germline V gene. Trimming removed 0 bases from V and 6 bases from J; junction bases left unmatched: 7. The CDR3 contains 15 residues. CDR3 residues: CASSYSRTGRSEQYF. The CDR3 region has the DNA TGTGCCAGCAGTTACTCAAGGACAGGGAGGTCCGAGCAGTACTTC.

This clone showed up just once. The chain recombines TRBV11-2 with TRBJ1-1, with 10 bases that match TRBD1. Germline V gene sequence: CDR1 SGHAT, CDR2 FQNNGV. Losses at the gene ends were 8 bases for V and 0 bases for J; bases not matched to a gene: 0. The CDR3 covers 13 residues. CDR3 bases: TGTGCCAGCGGACAGGGGGTGAACACTGAAGCTTTCTTT. It yields the protein CASGQGVNTEAFF.

The V call is TRBV5-4, the J call TRBJ1-2; D is undetermined. The V gene lost 2 bases and the J gene lost 2 bases, with 13 bases spanning the gap. This CDR3 has 15 amino acids. Germline-derived CDR1 and CDR2 are SGHNT and YYREEE (reference sequence). The CDR3: CASSFYATGNYGYTF. In DNA form, the CDR3 reads TGTGCCAGCAGCTTTTACGCGACGGGAAACTATGGCTACACCTTC. Full variable domain (rest looked up from reference TRBV5-4 and TRBJ1-2): ETGVTQSPTHLIKTRGQQVTLRCSSQSGHNTVSWYQQALGQGPQFIFQYYREEENGRGNFPPRFSGLQFPNYSSELNVNALELDDSALYLCASSFYATGNYGYTFGSGTRLTVV.

The rearrangement uses TRBV29-1 and TRBJ2-1; possibly TRBD2 for D (6 bases). Germline assignment: CDR1 SQVTM and CDR2 ANQGSEA. V was pared by 3 bases and J by 8 bases, with 11 bases between. The CDR3 length is 12 residues. CDR3 protein: CSVERGPDEQFF. The DNA for the CDR3 is TGCAGCGTTGAGCGGGGCCCGGATGAGCAGTTCTTC.

The rearrangement joins TRBV5-4 to TRBJ2-3; 11 positions agree with TRBD2. The V gene's germline CDR1 is SGHNT and CDR2 YYREEE (reference sequence). Trimming removed 4 bases from V and 5 bases from J; junction bases left unmatched: 6. The CDR3 runs to 15 residues. The CDR3 loop is CASSGPTSGIDTQYF. The CDR3 nucleotides read TGTGCCAGCAGCGGACCGACTAGCGGGATAGATACGCAGTATTTT.

The chain recombines TRBV29-1 with TRBJ1-2; 12 nucleotides agree with TRBD1. This CDR3 has 13 residues. The junction had 8 bases not matched to a gene; V was cut back by 8 bases and J by 7 bases. The germline V gene encodes CDR1 SQVTM and CDR2 ANQGSEA. CDR3 region: CSFRGQGASGYTF. CDR3 bases: TGCAGCTTTCGGGGACAGGGGGCGAGTGGCTACACCTTC.

This clone was detected only once. The J gene is TRBJ2-1, the V gene TRBV5-5, with D tentatively TRBD2 (6 bases). The germline V gene encodes CDR1 SGHKS and CDR2 YYEKEE (reference sequence). This CDR3 region has 17 residues. Trimming removed 1 base from V and 0 bases from J, with 14 bases in between. CDR3 loop: CASSLSFGGGSYNEQFF. The CDR3 DNA reads as TGTGCCAGCAGCTTGTCATTCGGGGGTGGCTCCTACAATGAGCAGTTCTTC.

The genes are TRBV19 and TRBJ1-4, with 10 bases matching TRBD1. The CDR3 totals 14 residues. The V and J ends lost 5 bases and 7 bases, in that order; junction bases with no gene match: 4. Germline CDR1 LNHDA, CDR2 SQIVND (reference sequence). This chain's CDR3 is CASSLTGGFEKLFF. The CDR3 nucleotides are TGTGCCAGTAGTCTGACAGGGGGCTTTGAAAAACTGTTTTTT. The variable domain in full, with the rest retrieved from reference TRBV19 and TRBJ1-4, is DGGITQSPKYLFRKEGQNVTLSCEQNLNHDAMYWYRQDPGQGLRLIYYSQIVNDFQKGDIAEGYSVSREKKESFPLTVTSAQKNPTAFYLCASSLTGGFEKLFFGSGTQLSVL.

The chain recombines TRBV7-8 with TRBJ2-5; D is uncertain. The CDR3 is 14 residues long. Trimming took 5 bases from V and 4 from J, leaving 14 bases between them. Looked up from germline, CDR1 is SGHVS and CDR2 is FQNEAQ. CDR3 protein: CASSRASLRETQYF. The CDR3 nucleotides read TGTGCCAGCAGCCGTGCGTCCCTCCGAGAGACCCAGTACTTC.

This sequence joins TRBV6-2 or TRBV6-3 and TRBJ2-3; TRBD2 aligns across 8 bases. The CDR3 totals 18 residues. J was trimmed by 2 bases and V by 2 bases; bases with no gene match: 12. CDR1 MNHEY and CDR2 SVGEGT come from the germline V gene. CDR3 sequence reads: CASSYPGASGYLTDTQYF. The CDR3 region has the DNA TGTGCCAGCAGTTACCCAGGGGCTAGCGGGTACCTCACAGATACGCAGTATTTT.

The rearrangement uses TRBV5-1 and TRBJ2-3, with a weak D call TRBD2 (5 bases). CDR1 and CDR2 (germline): SGHRS, YFSETQ. The CDR3 extends over 13 amino acids. V lost 0 bases, J lost 4 bases, and 6 bases lay in between. CDR3 region: CASSLAGADTQYF. The CDR3 nucleotides read TGCGCCAGCAGCTTGGCCGGGGCAGATACGCAGTATTTT.

This clone was detected once. The chain is built from TRBV2 and TRBJ1-1, with D tentatively TRBD1 (5 bases). Trimming pared 4 bases from V and 0 bases from J, leaving 12 bases between. Looked up from germline, CDR1 is SNHLY and CDR2 is FYNNEI. The CDR3 is 15 amino acids. The CDR3 nucleotides read TGTGCCAGCAGTGCAGGGAACCTAATGAACACTGAAGCTTTCTTT. Translated: CASSAGNLMNTEAFF.

This chain joins TRBV6-5 and TRBJ2-1, with D possibly matching TRBD1 (7 bases). Trimming left V 6 bases short and J 9 bases short, with 21 bases between. This CDR3 is built from 15 residues. CDR1 MNHEY and CDR2 SVGAGI come from the germline V gene. The DNA for the CDR3 is TGTGCCAGCAGCCACGGGACAGCGGGTCAGGGTGAGCAGTTCTTC. Amino acids: CASSHGTAGQGEQFF.

The chain uses TRBV5-5 and TRBJ2-5, with 7 bases identical to TRBD1. Germline lookup yields CDR1 SGHKS and CDR2 YYEKEE (reference sequence). This CDR3 contains 14 residues. The V segment lost 6 bases and the J segment 5 bases; nucleotides outside the gene matches: 10. DNA of the CDR3: TGTGCCAGCATCCCGACAGGGTGGTGGGAGACCCAGTACTTC. Its protein is CASIPTGWWETQYF. Full variable domain (outside the CDR3, taken from reference TRBV5-5 and TRBJ2-5): DAGVTQSPTHLIKTRGQQVTLRCSPISGHKSVSWYQQVLGQGPQFIFQYYEKEERGRGNFPDRFSARQFPNYSSELNVNALLLGDSALYLCASIPTGWWETQYFGPGTRLLVL.

This clone was seen only once. This chain connects TRBV28 to TRBJ2-7, with 8 bases matching TRBD2. Germline assignment: CDR1 MDHEN and CDR2 SYDVKM. V lost 7 bases and J lost 3; bases outside the gene matches: 11. This CDR3 is built from 15 residues. CDR3 region: CASTRGGAVGYEQYF. DNA for the CDR3: TGTGCCAGCACCCGGGGGGGAGCGGTGGGCTACGAGCAGTACTTC.

The chain combines TRBV9 with TRBJ2-7, with D possibly being TRBD2 (5 bases). The CDR3 runs to 14 residues. Germline V gene data show CDR1 as SGDLS and CDR2 as YYNGEE. The ends were cut back, 0 bases at V and 0 bases at J, with 7 bases in the middle. CDR3 amino acids: CASSVVGSSYEQYF. The CDR3 nucleotides are TGTGCCAGCAGCGTAGTGGGGAGCTCCTACGAGCAGTACTTC.

This clone was seen a single time. The chain has TRBV18 and TRBJ1-2; 8 positions agree with TRBD1. V gave up 3 bases and J gave up 7 bases; unmatched junction bases: 4. The CDR3 length is 13 residues. Germline assignment: CDR1 KGHSH and CDR2 LQKENI. This CDR3 is CASSPGQGGGYTF. CDR3 coding DNA: TGTGCCAGCTCACCCGGACAGGGAGGTGGCTACACCTTC.

This clone was counted only a few times. Mismatch with germline at one junction end may stem from a read error. The V call is TRBV4-3, the J call TRBJ1-2; unclear D gene. The germline gives CDR1 LGHNA, CDR2 YSLEER. The CDR3 covers 13 residues. DNA of the CDR3: TGCGCCAGCAGCCAAGGACGATATGACTCCTTAGACTTC. Translated: CASSQGRYDSLDF.

The V call is TRBV4-1, the J call TRBJ1-3; D possibly corresponds to TRBD1 (6 bases). Trimming pared 1 base from V and 2 bases from J, leaving 15 bases between. Germline CDR1 is MGHRA and CDR2 is YSYEKL. There are 17 residues in the CDR3. The CDR3 sequence is CASSQVPNRAAGNTIYF. The CDR3 DNA follows: TGCGCCAGCAGCCAAGTCCCTAACAGGGCTGCTGGAAACACCATATATTTT.

The chain links TRBV11-3 to TRBJ2-1; 10 bases fit TRBD2. The CDR3 loop spans 15 amino acids. V trimming: 5 bases; J trimming: 4 bases; junction bases outside the gene matches: 5. Germline V CDR1 and CDR2: SGHNT, YENEEA. CDR3 sequence: CASSELAGSYNEQFF. The CDR3 bases are TGTGCCAGCAGCGAACTAGCGGGGTCTTACAATGAGCAGTTCTTC.

In DNA, the CDR3 is TGTGCCAGCAGCTTGTTAACTAGCGGGTTTGTGACCCAGTACTTC. Protein: CASSLLTSGFVTQYF. The gene calls are TRBV5-6 and TRBJ2-5, with 9 bases matching TRBD2. Germline V gives CDR1 SGHDT, CDR2 YYEEEE. This CDR3 comprises 15 residues. V gave up 1 base and J gave up 7 bases; unmatched junction bases: 8.

This chain joins TRBV5-5 and TRBJ2-7, with D possibly being TRBD1 (6 bases). The CDR3 covers 15 residues. Trimming left V 3 bases short and J 1 base short, with 14 bases between. Looked up from germline, CDR1 is SGHKS and CDR2 is YYEKEE (reference sequence). DNA of the CDR3: TGTGCCAGCAGCTCCATTGGGACAAAATCCTACGAGCAGTACTTC. Its protein is CASSSIGTKSYEQYF.

This sequence joins TRBV7-2 and TRBJ2-1; 8 bases agree with TRBD1. Germline trimming cut 5 bases from V and 7 bases from J; bases unmatched to any gene: 10. CDR3 length: 15 amino acids. Germline CDR1 and CDR2: SGHTA and FQGNSA. The CDR3 spells CASSRTRTGWNEQFF. CDR3 bases: TGTGCCAGCAGCCGCACCCGGACAGGGTGGAATGAGCAGTTCTTC.

The V gene is TRBV7-2, the J gene TRBJ2-3, with TRBD2 identical over 10 bases. The V gene end was trimmed by 3 bases and the J gene end by 2 bases; junction bases not matched to a gene: 5. CDR1 and CDR2 (germline): SGHTA, FQGNSA. The CDR3 covers 16 residues. The DNA of the CDR3 is TGTGCCAGCAGCTTCCTAGCGGGGGCCGCCACAGATACGCAGTATTTT. This encodes CASSFLAGAATDTQYF.

The chain is built from TRBV5-1 and TRBJ2-1; 10 nucleotides agree with TRBD2. CDR1 and CDR2 (germline): SGHRS, YFSETQ. This CDR3 spans 17 amino acids. The junction had 11 bases not matched to a gene; V was cut back by 3 bases and J by 5 bases. CDR3 loop: CASSSTPGTSDNNEQFF. The CDR3 DNA reads as TGCGCCAGCAGCTCCACTCCCGGGACTAGCGACAACAATGAGCAGTTCTTC.

The chain recombines TRBV10-3 with TRBJ2-5; TRBD2 matches at 12 bases. The CDR3 has 16 residues. V lost 3 bases and J lost 2; bases outside the gene matches: 4. CDR1 and CDR2 (germline): ENHRY, SYGVKD. The DNA of the CDR3 is TGTGCCATCAGTGATCGACTAGCGGGAGTACAAGAGACCCAGTACTTC. Residues: CAISDRLAGVQETQYF.

The gene calls are TRBV5-6 and TRBJ1-3; D remains ambiguous. Trimming took 0 bases from V and 3 from J, leaving 10 bases between them. Germline CDR1 is SGHDT and CDR2 is YYEEEE. The CDR3 extends over 15 amino acids. CDR3 loop: CASSLGRRLGNTIYF. CDR3 bases: TGTGCCAGCAGCTTGGGTAGGAGACTTGGAAACACCATATATTTT.